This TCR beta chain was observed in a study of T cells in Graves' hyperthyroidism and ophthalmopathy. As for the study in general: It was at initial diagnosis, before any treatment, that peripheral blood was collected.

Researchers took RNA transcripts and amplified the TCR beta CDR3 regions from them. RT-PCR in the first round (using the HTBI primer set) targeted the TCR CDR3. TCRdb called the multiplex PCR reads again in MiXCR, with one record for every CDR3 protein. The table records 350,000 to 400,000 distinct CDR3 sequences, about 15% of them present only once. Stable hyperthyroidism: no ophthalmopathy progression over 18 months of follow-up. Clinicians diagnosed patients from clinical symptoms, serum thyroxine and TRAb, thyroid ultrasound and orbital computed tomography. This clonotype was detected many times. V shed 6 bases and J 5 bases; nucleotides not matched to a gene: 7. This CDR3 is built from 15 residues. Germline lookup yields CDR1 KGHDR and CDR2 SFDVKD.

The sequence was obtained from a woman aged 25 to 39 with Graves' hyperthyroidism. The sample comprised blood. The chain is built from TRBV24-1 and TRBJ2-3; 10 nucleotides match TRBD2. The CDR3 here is CATSFGRTSGDTQYF. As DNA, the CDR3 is TGTGCCACCAGTTTTGGCCGGACTAGCGGAGATACGCAGTATTTT.